The clone carrying this T cell receptor beta chain was recorded many times. What it binds is not known. Germline CDR1 reads LNHNV; CDR2 reads YYDKDF (reference sequence). The CDR3 is 14 amino acids. Germline trimming cut 1 base from V and 3 bases from J; bases unmatched to any gene: 0. The data are from a study of CD8 T cells in ankylosing spondylitis. General study points: In the blood and synovial fluid of reactive arthritis, some motif variants had been previously reported. Roughly 8 highly homologous variants made up a TCR beta motif that seemed to typify ankylosing spondylitis blood.

Each TCR beta library was made by quantitative 5'-RACE that incorporated molecular barcodes. TCRdb re-called the 5' RACE reads through MiXCR, storing one row per CDR3 protein. The sample carries around 490,000 distinct CDR3 sequences, approximately 5% recorded once. The TCR comes from a male donor with ankylosing spondylitis. V gene TRBV15 combines with J gene TRBJ1-1; 9 nucleotides line up with TRBD1. The material sequenced was blood, either unsorted or a sorted T cell fraction (not recorded which). This chain's CDR3 is CATSRGQGDTEAFF. In DNA form, the CDR3 reads TGTGCCACCAGCAGAGGACAGGGGGACACTGAAGCTTTCTTT.